A selection of T cell receptor beta chains follows, all from one sample in a study of T cells in Graves' hyperthyroidism and ophthalmopathy. TCRdb reanalysed the multiplex PCR reads using MiXCR and keeps one entry per CDR3 protein. The sample carries around 480,000 distinct CDR3 sequences, roughly an eighth recorded once. The sample comprised blood. The receptors were gathered from a woman under 30 with Graves' hyperthyroidism. Each CDR3 is given with its conserved first and last residue. The D gene is left open where the match is weak. The size field is filled for only some rows; it gives once, few, many or a size class.

NA | TRBJ2-7 | NA | TRBV7-2 | CASSLESRVYEQYF | TGTGCCAGCAGCTTAGAGAGTCGGGTCTACGAGCAGTACTTC
once | TRBJ2-2 | TRBD1 | TRBV2 | CASTGQGKHTGELFF | TGTGCCAGCACCGGACAGGGAAAGCACACCGGGGAGCTGTTTTTT
many | TRBJ2-1 | TRBD1 | TRBV7-2 | CASSSQGAGEQFF | TGTGCCAGCAGCTCACAGGGGGCGGGTGAGCAGTTCTTC
many | TRBJ2-2 | TRBD1 | TRBV13 | CASSSGQGVTGELFF | TGTGCCAGCAGCTCGGGACAGGGGGTCACCGGGGAGCTGTTTTTT
NA | TRBJ2-5 | NA | TRBV4-1 | CASRRRQGQGETQYF | TGCGCCAGCAGGCGTCGCCAGGGTCAGGGGGAGACCCAGTACTTC
many | TRBJ2-2 | TRBD2 | TRBV20-1 | CSARLAGGTGELFF | TGCAGTGCTAGACTAGCGGGAGGCACCGGGGAGCTGTTTTTT
many | TRBJ2-1 | TRBD2 | TRBV7-3 | CASSLYPTKLAEYYNEQFF | TGTGCCAGCAGCTTATATCCTACCAAACTAGCGGAGTACTACAATGAGCAGTTCTTC
NA | TRBJ1-6 | TRBD1 | TRBV19 | CASNLGQGPTALHF | TGTGCCAGTAACCTGGGACAGGGACCGACTGCCCTCCACTTT
NA | TRBJ2-5 | TRBD2 | TRBV12-3/TRBV12-4 | CASSWTSGRAGETQYF | TGTGCCAGCAGTTGGACTAGCGGGAGGGCAGGAGAGACCCAGTACTTC
NA | TRBJ2-1 | NA | TRBV19 | CASKRGSYNEQFF | TGTGCCAGTAAACGCGGCTCCTACAATGAGCAGTTCTTC
NA | TRBJ2-4 | NA | TRBV20-1 | CSASGPPWDKNIQYF | TGCAGTGCTAGCGGACCCCCCTGGGACAAAAACATTCAGTACTTC
many | TRBJ2-5 | NA | TRBV11-2 | CASSLVSTDQETQYF | TGTGCCAGCAGCTTAGTATCGACAGACCAAGAGACCCAGTACTTC
once | TRBJ2-2 | TRBD2 | TRBV5-6 | CASSLERGRATTIGELFF | TGTGCCAGCAGCTTGGAACGCGGGAGGGCCACTACAATCGGGGAGCTGTTTTTT